Here is one T cell receptor (beta chain) with its context. The data were obtained in a study of blood T cell repertoires in COVID-19. Study-level background: The cDNA or gDNA used as material had been derived from T cells, B-cell-depleted T cells, or PBMCs.

Germline loops: CDR1 KGHDR, CDR2 SFDVKD. The CDR3 has 15 amino acids. The V end was cut by 2 bases, the J end by 7 bases, with 17 bases between. Clones were read by immunoSEQ multiplex PCR, and TCRdb kept only the in-frame ones, dropping some. The sample includes some 200,000 clones, approximately 84% of them seen just once. Sequencing used peripheral blood. The sequence was obtained from a human donor with acute or convalescent COVID-19. The donor label of this sample is uncertain. This chain joins TRBV24-1 and TRBJ2-7, with D perhaps TRBD2 (5 bases). The chain's CDR3 is CATSDSVDSTGEQYF. In DNA, the CDR3 is TGTGCCACCAGTGATTCGGTAGATTCGACGGGGGAGCAGTACTTC.